The T cell receptor beta chain under discussion was sequenced for a study of blood T cell repertoires in COVID-19. The CDR3 is made up of 17 amino acids. The germline gives CDR1 MGHRA, CDR2 YSYEKL. The V and J ends lost 2 bases and 4 bases, in that order; junction bases with no gene match: 9. Participant-given clinical history determined each cohort assignment. Cohort 3 donors were reported recovered after two negative PCRs, clearance, or symptom resolution. Authors' processing steps: From reference gene primer amplification, estimates of nucleated cell counts were derived. Sequencing used immunoSEQ multiplex PCR; TCRdb keeps in-frame clones, though not all of them. V, J and clone size were drawn from that table, and D and trimming were deduced from the DNA. The data contain over 150,000 clones, less than 90% of them singletons.

The V call is TRBV4-1, the J call TRBJ2-2; 8 positions agree with TRBD2. This receptor was obtained from a woman aged 45-65 years who had recovered from COVID-19. Sequencing input: PBMCs or T cells enriched from blood (not recorded which). The CDR3 DNA reads as TGCGCCAGCAGCCAATCTAAAGCGGGAGTACCCACCGGGGAGCTGTTTTTT. This encodes CASSQSKAGVPTGELFF.